This T cell receptor beta chain was sequenced in a study of graft-versus-host responses after intestinal transplantation. In the study overall: Anti-thymocyte globulin served as induction for all recipients, who then took tacrolimus and steroids for about 3 years. The study's findings and limits: The authors found GvH clones in recipient marrow, some appearing first in ileum or blood. The presence of high graft-versus-host to host-versus-graft clonal ratios in allografts characterized patients with graft-donor T cell macrochimerism.

The CDR3 contains 19 residues. V shed 2 bases, J shed 5 bases, and the junction held 18 bases outside the gene matches. Germline V gene data show CDR1 as SNHLY and CDR2 as FYNNEI. In the case of this clone: Its antigen is not known.

Sequencing used immunoSEQ multiplex PCR; TCRdb keeps in-frame clones, though not all of them. The sample consists of about 19,000 clones, about 89% of them appearing once. The sample in question was bone marrow, obtained approximately 120 days after transplant. This TCR was sampled from a human patient who received an intestinal transplant, so some T cells may come from the graft donor. The chain is built from TRBV2 and TRBJ2-5, with 9 bases fitting TRBD2. CDR3 in amino acids: CASSEKSGGRAPGRETQYF. The CDR3, as DNA: TGTGCCAGCAGTGAAAAATCGGGCGGGAGGGCCCCCGGCAGGGAGACCCAGTACTTC.